This T cell receptor beta chain was observed in a study of T cell responses to AZD1222 COVID-19 vaccine. Study summary: Timing groups of about 4 and about 12 weeks for second doses were pooled. General study findings and limits: Spike-specific TCR breadth and depth were elevated following two AZD1222 doses. Only five or six AZD1222 recipients tested seropositive at baseline.

The CDR3 consists of 13 residues. V was cut by 3 bases and J by 4 bases, with 9 bases left in between. Germline V lookup: CDR1 KGHSH, CDR2 LQKENI. With respect to this clone: Its specificity is not known.

Clones were read by immunoSEQ multiplex PCR, and TCRdb kept only the in-frame ones, dropping some. This table holds about 100,000 clones, almost 85% found once. The TCR was taken from an adult in good health. The genes are TRBV18 and TRBJ2-5, with a weak D call TRBD2 (5 bases). This material consisted of peripheral blood, taken on day 0 of AZD1222 vaccination. The CDR3 region has the DNA TGTGCCAGCTCACCTCAACGGGGAGAGACCCAGTACTTC. This codes for CASSPQRGETQYF.